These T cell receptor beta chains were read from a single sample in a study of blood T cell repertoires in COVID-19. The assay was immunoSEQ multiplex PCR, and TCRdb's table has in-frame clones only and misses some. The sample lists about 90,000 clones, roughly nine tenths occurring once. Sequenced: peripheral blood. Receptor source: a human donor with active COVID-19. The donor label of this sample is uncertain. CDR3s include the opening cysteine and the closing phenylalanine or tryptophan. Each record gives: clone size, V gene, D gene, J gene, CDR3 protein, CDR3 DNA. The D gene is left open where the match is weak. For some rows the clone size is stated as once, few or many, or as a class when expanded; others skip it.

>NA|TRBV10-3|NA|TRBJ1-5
CATAQGLSNQPQHF
TGTGCCACCGCACAGGGATTGAGCAATCAGCCCCAGCATTTT
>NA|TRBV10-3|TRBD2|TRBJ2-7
CASLAGVSYEQYF
TGTGCCTCACTAGCGGGGGTCTCCTACGAGCAGTACTTC
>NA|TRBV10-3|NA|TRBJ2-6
CAISGFGGPGANVLTF
TGTGCCATCAGTGGCTTCGGAGGGCCCGGGGCCAACGTCCTGACTTTC
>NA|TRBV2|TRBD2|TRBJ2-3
CASSEGTSGGDTQYF
TGTGCCAGCAGTGAAGGGACTAGCGGGGGTGATACGCAGTATTTT
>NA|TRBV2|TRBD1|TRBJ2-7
CAGMDRTISYEQYF
TGTGCCGGCATGGACAGGACCATATCCTACGAGCAGTACTTC
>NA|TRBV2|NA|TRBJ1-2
CASTSAGADYGYTF
TGTGCCAGCACCTCGGCGGGGGCGGACTATGGCTACACCTTC
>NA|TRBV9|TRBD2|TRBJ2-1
CASSVVSGASSYNEQFF
TGTGCCAGCAGCGTAGTAAGCGGGGCGAGCTCCTACAATGAGCAGTTCTTC
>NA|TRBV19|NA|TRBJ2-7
CASSTRGLFSYEQYF
TGTGCCAGTAGTACCCGGGGACTTTTCTCCTACGAGCAGTACTTC
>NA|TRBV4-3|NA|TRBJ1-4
CASSQDVPGVREKLFF
TGCGCCAGCAGCCAAGATGTCCCAGGGGTTAGAGAAAAACTGTTTTTT
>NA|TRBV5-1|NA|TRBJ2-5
CASSRRGGQETQYF
TGCGCCAGCAGCCGGAGGGGGGGGCAAGAGACCCAGTACTTC
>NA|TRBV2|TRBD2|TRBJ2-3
CASSAGRTSGFDSTDTQYF
TGTGCCAGCAGTGCGGGAAGGACTAGCGGCTTCGATAGCACAGATACGCAGTATTTT
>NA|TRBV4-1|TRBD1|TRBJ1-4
CASSQGDSWEKLFF
TGCGCCAGCAGCCAGGGGGACAGTTGGGAAAAACTGTTTTTT
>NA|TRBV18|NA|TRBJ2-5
CASSPDLPQGETQYF
TGTGCCAGCTCACCGGACCTGCCCCAGGGAGAGACCCAGTACTTC
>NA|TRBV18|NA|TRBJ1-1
CASSPRGNTEAFF
TGTGCCAGCTCACCCCGCGGGAACACTGAAGCTTTCTTT
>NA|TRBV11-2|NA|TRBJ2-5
CASSLVGRETQYF
TGTGCCAGCAGCTTAGTTGGGAGAGAGACCCAGTACTTC
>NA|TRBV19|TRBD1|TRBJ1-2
CASNSADREAYGYTF
TGTGCCAGTAATTCCGCGGACAGGGAGGCCTATGGCTACACCTTC
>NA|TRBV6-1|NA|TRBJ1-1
CASSDVAETWAFF
TGTGCCAGCAGTGATGTCGCGGAAACGTGGGCTTTCTTT
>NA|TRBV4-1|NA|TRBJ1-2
CASSQGWAAYGYTF
TGCGCCAGCAGCCAAGGGTGGGCAGCCTATGGCTACACCTTC
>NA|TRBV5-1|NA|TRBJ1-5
CASSLVGANNQPQHF
TGCGCCAGCAGCTTGGTAGGAGCAAATAATCAGCCCCAGCATTTT
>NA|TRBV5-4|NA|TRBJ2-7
CASTIGGTALFYEQYF
TGTGCCAGCACCATAGGCGGGACAGCCTTATTCTACGAGCAGTACTTC
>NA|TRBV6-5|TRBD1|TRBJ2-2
CASSPLGQGTGELFF
TGTGCCAGCAGTCCCTTGGGACAGGGGACGGGGGAGCTGTTTTTT
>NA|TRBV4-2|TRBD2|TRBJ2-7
CASSQDGGGRDEQYF
TGTGCCAGCAGCCAAGACGGGGGGGGGCGCGACGAGCAGTACTTC
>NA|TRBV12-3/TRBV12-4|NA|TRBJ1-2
CASSSDSYGYTF
TGTGCCAGCAGTTCGGACAGCTATGGCTACACCTTC
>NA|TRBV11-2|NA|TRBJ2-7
CASSPGQFASYEQYF
TGTGCCAGCAGCCCCGGACAGTTTGCCTCCTACGAGCAGTACTTC
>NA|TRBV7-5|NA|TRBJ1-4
CVRSPGRGATNEKLFF
TGTGTCAGAAGCCCCGGGAGGGGCGCGACTAATGAAAAACTGTTTTTT
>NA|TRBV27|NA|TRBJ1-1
CASSFKMANTEAFF
TGTGCCAGCAGTTTTAAGATGGCGAACACTGAAGCTTTCTTT
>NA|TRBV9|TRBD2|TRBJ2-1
CASSVEKRGPNNEQFF
TGTGCCAGCAGCGTAGAGAAGCGGGGGCCAAACAATGAGCAGTTCTTC
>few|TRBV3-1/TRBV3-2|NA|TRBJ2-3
CASSRFRSGSTDTQYF
TGTGCCAGCAGCCGATTTCGGTCCGGGAGCACAGATACGCAGTATTTT
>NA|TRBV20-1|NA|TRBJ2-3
CSASSRGTTDTQYF
TGCAGTGCTAGTAGCCGGGGGACTACAGATACGCAGTATTTT
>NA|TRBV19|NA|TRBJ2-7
CASSYQEGAYEQYF
TGTGCCAGTAGTTACCAGGAGGGAGCCTACGAGCAGTACTTC
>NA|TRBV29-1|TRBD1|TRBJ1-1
CSVEVAGGGTEAFF
TGCAGCGTTGAAGTAGCAGGGGGAGGCACTGAAGCTTTCTTT
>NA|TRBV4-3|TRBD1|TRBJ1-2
CASSQGVNRGGYTF
TGCGCCAGCAGCCAGGGAGTTAACAGGGGTGGCTACACCTTC
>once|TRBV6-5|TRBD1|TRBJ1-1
CASSYSGSGQGSAFF
TGTGCCAGCAGTTACTCGGGGTCGGGACAGGGTTCGGCTTTCTTT
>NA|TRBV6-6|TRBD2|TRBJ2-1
CASSYNGLAAYNEQFF
TGTGCCAGCAGTTACAACGGACTAGCGGCCTACAATGAGCAGTTCTTC
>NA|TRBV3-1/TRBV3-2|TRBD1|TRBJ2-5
CASSQVGTEGETQYF
TGTGCCAGCAGCCAAGTCGGGACAGAGGGGGAGACCCAGTACTTC
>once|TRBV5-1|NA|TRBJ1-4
CASSPRQATNEKLFF
TGCGCCAGCAGTCCGAGACAGGCAACTAATGAAAAACTGTTTTTT
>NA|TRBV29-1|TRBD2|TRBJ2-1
CSALAGGLNEQFF
TGCAGCGCACTAGCGGGGGGCCTCAATGAGCAGTTCTTC
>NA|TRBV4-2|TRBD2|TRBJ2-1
CASSQGTSAPYNEQFF
TGTGCCAGCAGCCAAGGAACTAGCGCCCCCTACAATGAGCAGTTCTTC
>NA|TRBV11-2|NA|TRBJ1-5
CASSLFYDQPQHF
TGTGCCAGCAGCTTATTTTATGATCAGCCCCAGCATTTT
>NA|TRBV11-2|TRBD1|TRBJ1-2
CASRTGAVGGYTF
TGTGCCAGCAGAACAGGGGCCGTGGGGGGCTACACCTTC
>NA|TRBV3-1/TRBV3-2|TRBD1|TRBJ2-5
CASSQEPRDRVRETQYF
TGTGCCAGCAGCCAAGAACCAAGGGACAGGGTCCGCGAGACCCAGTACTTC
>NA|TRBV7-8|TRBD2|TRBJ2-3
CASIRGGARSADTQYF
TGTGCCAGCATCCGGGGGGGGGCACGCTCAGCGGATACGCAGTATTTT
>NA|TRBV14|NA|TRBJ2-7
CASSRGVAYEQYF
TGTGCCAGCAGCCGGGGCGTGGCCTACGAGCAGTACTTC
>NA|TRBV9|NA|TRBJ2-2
CASSLDGSGELFF
TGTGCCAGCAGCTTAGATGGCTCCGGGGAGCTGTTTTTT
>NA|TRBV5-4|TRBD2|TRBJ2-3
CASSLYERGDVDTQYF
TGTGCCAGCAGCTTGTATGAGCGGGGTGACGTAGATACGCAGTATTTT
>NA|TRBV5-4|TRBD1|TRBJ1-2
CASSGTASYTF
TGTGCCAGCAGCGGGACAGCAAGCTACACCTTC
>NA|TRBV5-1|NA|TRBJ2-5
CASSVYGQPQETQYF
TGCGCCAGCAGCGTATATGGACAGCCACAAGAGACCCAGTACTTC
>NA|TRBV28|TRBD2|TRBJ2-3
CASSFPIAGGPRLNSSTDTQYF
TGTGCCAGCAGTTTCCCCATAGCGGGGGGGCCCCGTCTTAACTCTAGCACAGATACGCAGTATTTT
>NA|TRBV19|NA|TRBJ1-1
CAARIQPGSPDTEAFF
TGTGCCGCTAGGATCCAACCTGGCAGCCCAGACACTGAAGCTTTCTTT
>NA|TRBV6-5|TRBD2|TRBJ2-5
CASSYGAGGVTQYF
TGTGCCAGCAGTTACGGGGCGGGGGGAGTAACCCAGTACTTC
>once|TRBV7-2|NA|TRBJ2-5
CASSLGANQETQYF
TGTGCCAGCAGCTTAGGGGCGAACCAAGAGACCCAGTACTTC
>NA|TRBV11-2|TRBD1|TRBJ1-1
CASSLKPGQRNTEAFF
TGTGCCAGCAGCCTCAAACCGGGACAGAGGAACACTGAAGCTTTCTTT
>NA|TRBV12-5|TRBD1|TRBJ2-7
CASGLGTGYEQYF
TGTGCTAGTGGTTTAGGGACAGGCTACGAGCAGTACTTC
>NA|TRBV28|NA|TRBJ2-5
CASSLRQAETQYF
TGTGCCAGCAGTTTACGGCAGGCGGAGACCCAGTACTTC
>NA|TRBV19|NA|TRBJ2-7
CASSGLTGGEQYF
TGTGCCAGTAGTGGGTTGACAGGTGGCGAGCAGTACTTC